This T cell receptor (beta chain) emerged from a study of monozygotic twins with inflammatory bowel disease. The CDR3 covers 15 residues. Germline V CDR1 and CDR2: SGHKS, YYEKEE (reference sequence). TCRdb reanalyzed the 5' RACE reads and collapses them to one entry per CDR3 protein, without DNA. In total, the table holds more than 300,000 distinct CDR3 sequences. Sequencing was performed on blood. This sequence originates from a human donor with ulcerative colitis or Crohn's disease, or a healthy co-twin of an affected twin (not recorded which). The gene calls are TRBV5-5 and TRBJ2-7; TCRdb picks TRBD1, but there is no DNA to check that call. CDR3 amino acids: CASSRASQGVYEQYF.